The rows below give T cell receptor beta chains drawn from one sample of a study of blood T cells in healthy people across ages. In TCRdb, the 5' RACE reads were re-called with MiXCR into one record per CDR3 protein. The sample includes 700,000 to 850,000 distinct CDR3 sequences, around 36% of them seen just once. The sequenced sample was blood. The receptors stem from a man younger than 30 in good health. CDR3s include the opening cysteine and the closing phenylalanine or tryptophan. Fields, in order: V gene, D gene, clone size, J gene, CDR3 DNA, CDR3 protein. The D gene is left open where the match is weak. Clone size is not always given. Where it is, it says once, few, many or a class for expanded clones.

>TRBV28|.|few|TRBJ2-2
TGTGCCAGCATCCCCGGGCAATACGGGGAGCTGTTTTTT
CASIPGQYGELFF
>TRBV5-6|.|.|TRBJ1-1
TGTGCCAGCAGCTTTACAGGTTCTGAAGCTTTCTTT
CASSFTGSEAFF
>TRBV30|.|.|TRBJ1-2
TGTGCCTGGAGTGGGGGGCAACGCTGTGGCTACACCTTC
CAWSGGQRCGYTF
>TRBV7-2|.|.|TRBJ2-7
TGTGCCAGCAGCTCTAGGGATTGGGGGGCGTACAATGAGCAGTACTTC
CASSSRDWGAYNEQYF
>TRBV2|.|few|TRBJ1-2
TGTGCCAGCAGTTTTATTCGGGAGGATGGCTACACCTTC
CASSFIREDGYTF
>TRBV20-1|.|.|TRBJ2-3
TGCAGTACTTCCCTCCCAGACACAGATACGCAGTATTTT
CSTSLPDTDTQYF
>TRBV29-1|.|few|TRBJ1-1
TGCAGCGTTGAAGAGGCTCGGGGGGCAGGGAGAGCTTTCTTT
CSVEEARGAGRAFF
>TRBV30|TRBD1|.|TRBJ2-1
TGTGCCTGGACTCCGGGACAGGGGGCCTACGAGCAGTTCTTC
CAWTPGQGAYEQFF
>TRBV12-3/TRBV12-4|TRBD1|many|TRBJ1-2
TGTGCCAGCAGCCCCGACAGGGGGGGCTATGGCTACACCTTC
CASSPDRGGYGYTF
>TRBV12-3/TRBV12-4|.|many|TRBJ2-7
TGTGCCAGCAGTTCGACAGGAGCCGAGCAGTACTTC
CASSSTGAEQYF
>TRBV12-3/TRBV12-4|.|many|TRBJ1-2
TGTGCCAGCAGCCCAGGCGCGGGGGGTGGCTACACCTTC
CASSPGAGGGYTF
>TRBV12-3/TRBV12-4|.|many|TRBJ1-2
TGTGCCAGCAGTTGGGACCGGAATGGCTACACCTTC
CASSWDRNGYTF
>TRBV5-1|TRBD1|.|TRBJ1-1
TGCGCCAGCAGCTTGGGAAATACCGGACAGGCTGAAGCTTTCTTT
CASSLGNTGQAEAFF
>TRBV9|TRBD1|.|TRBJ2-2
TGTGCCAGCAGCACGAGGACAGGCGCGAACACCGGGGAGCTGTTTTTT
CASSTRTGANTGELFF
>TRBV2|TRBD2|.|TRBJ2-1
TGTGCCAGCAGTGTCCCCCTGGGACTAGCGGGGGAGTACAATGAGCAGTTCTTC
CASSVPLGLAGEYNEQFF
>TRBV12-3/TRBV12-4|.|.|TRBJ1-1
TGTGCCAGCAGTCCACAGTTGAACGCTGAAGCTTTCTTT
CASSPQLNAEAFF
>TRBV5-1|.|.|TRBJ2-1
TGCGCCAGCGCGAGGAGCTCCTACAATGAGCAGTTCTTC
CASARSSYNEQFF
>TRBV6-2/TRBV6-3|TRBD2|many|TRBJ2-1
TGTGCCAGCAGACCTACTAGCGGGGGCTCCTACAATGAGCAGTTCTTC
CASRPTSGGSYNEQFF
>TRBV20-1|.|.|TRBJ2-5
TGCAGTGCTAGAGGCGACCCGGGGCCCCGGCCCGAGACCCAGTACTTC
CSARGDPGPRPETQYF
>TRBV20-1|TRBD2|.|TRBJ2-3
TGCAGTGCTAGAGATGGGACTAGCGGGGGCACCTCTAGCACAGATACGCAGTATTTT
CSARDGTSGGTSSTDTQYF
>TRBV18|.|.|TRBJ1-2
TGTGCCAGCTCACCCCGGACCCTAGAGAGGGGCAACTATGGCTACACCTTC
CASSPRTLERGNYGYTF